The clone carrying this T cell receptor (beta chain) appeared a few times. Antigen specificity is unknown. The data are from a study of T cells in Graves' hyperthyroidism and ophthalmopathy. Ophthalmopathy patients had Clinical Activity Score at least 3, NOSPECS grade at least 4, duration under 3 months. Exclusion of patients followed from uncontrolled infection, other autoimmune disease, pregnancy or lactation. Clinical symptoms, serum thyroxine and TRAb, thyroid ultrasound and orbital computed tomography together formed the diagnostic basis. TCR beta CDR3 region amplification was performed from RNA transcripts. The HTBI primer set drove a first-round RT-PCR of the TCR CDR3. TCRdb analysed the multiplex PCR reads with MiXCR anew, one entry per CDR3 protein. The sample shows 500,000 to 650,000 distinct CDR3 sequences, about 14% of them seen only once. Trimming left V 6 bases short and J 9 bases short, with 18 bases between. The germline V gene has CDR1 DFQATT and CDR2 SNEGSKA (reference sequence). There are 13 residues in the CDR3.

Overall study results and limits: Blood held most thyroid clonotypes expanded above 0.001 frequency.

This clonotype originated in a woman in her forties or fifties with Graves' ophthalmopathy. Material: blood. This chain links TRBV20-1 with TRBJ2-1; possible D gene TRBD1, 6 bases. The DNA for the CDR3 is TGCAGTGCGCATTCACAGGGTGTTGGTGAGCAGTTCTTC. This codes for CSAHSQGVGEQFF.